Each of the 12 T cell receptor beta chains below was sequenced from the same sample in a study of blood T cell repertoires in COVID-19. The assay was immunoSEQ multiplex PCR, and TCRdb's table has in-frame clones only and misses some. Here the sample spans about 190,000 clones, about 86% being singletons. The sequencing sample was made of peripheral blood. Receptors originate from a man aged 25-40 years with active or convalescent COVID-19.

The chain combines TRBV13 with TRBJ2-7; D perhaps matches TRBD1 (5 bases). The V and J ends lost 5 bases and 4 bases respectively, with 12 bases between them. CDR3 length: 13 residues. CDR1 and CDR2 (germline): PRHDT, FYEKMQ (reference sequence). The CDR3 nucleotides read TGTGCCAGCAGCCATACCCAGGGTTACGAGCAGTACGTC. This sequence encodes CASSHTQGYEQYV.

The chain is built from TRBV14 and TRBJ2-2; no clear D gene. CDR1 is SGHDN and CDR2 is FVKESK in the germline V gene. The CDR3 loop spans 13 amino acids. Trimming took 4 bases from V and 6 from J, leaving 9 bases between them. The CDR3 region is CASSRAAAGELFF. CDR3 nucleotide sequence: TGTGCCAGCAGCCGCGCTGCGGCCGGGGAGCTGTTTTTT.

The V and J genes are TRBV5-6 and TRBJ1-6, with D uncertain. Germline V lookup: CDR1 SGHDT, CDR2 YYEEEE. CDR3 size: 13 residues. Trimming pared 4 bases from V and 8 bases from J, leaving 10 bases between. The chain's CDR3 is CASSNGPHSPLHF. The CDR3 region has the DNA TGTGCCAGCAGCAACGGTCCGCATTCACCCCTCCACTTT.

The chain uses TRBV13 and TRBJ2-7, with TRBD1 identical over 8 bases. The germline gives CDR1 PRHDT, CDR2 FYEKMQ (reference sequence). This CDR3 is 16 amino acids long. J gave up 5 bases and V 5 bases, and 14 bases lay outside the gene matches. CDR3: CASSPRGTTGAHEQYF. CDR3 DNA: TGTGCCAGCAGCCCACGGGGCACGACAGGGGCTCACGAGCAGTACTTC.

The V gene is TRBV6-5, the J gene TRBJ1-1, with 10 bases that match TRBD1. This CDR3 is 16 amino acids long. V dropped 4 bases and J dropped 5; count of bases not matched to a gene: 10. The V gene's germline CDR1 is MNHEY and CDR2 SVGAGI. CDR3 DNA: TGTGCCAGCAGTTTTGGACAGGGGGACGTTCTTACTGAAGCTTTCTTT. Protein sequence: CASSFGQGDVLTEAFF.

On this clone itself: The same CDR3 also results from other DNA sequences found in this sample. The chain combines TRBV27 with TRBJ1-5; D is undetermined. This CDR3 has 13 amino acids. The V end lost 5 bases, the J end lost 2 bases, and 7 bases lay between the germline ends. CDR1 and CDR2 from the germline V gene are MNHEY and SMNVEV (reference sequence). The CDR3 region has the DNA TGTGCCAGCAGTCTACGCGGCAATCAGCCCCAGCATTTT. Its protein product is CASSLRGNQPQHF.

This clone occurred a few times. The J gene is TRBJ1-2, the V gene TRBV13; D perhaps matches TRBD1 (5 bases). The CDR3 runs to 13 residues. V lost 1 base and J lost 8, with 11 bases in between. Germline V CDR1 and CDR2: PRHDT, FYEKMQ (reference sequence). The CDR3 reads CASSLAAGRGYTF. CDR3 coding DNA: TGTGCCAGCAGCTTAGCGGCAGGGCGAGGCTACACCTTC.

This clone was counted between two and nine times. The chain couples TRBV27 to TRBJ1-1; D remains unclear. V lost 8 bases to trimming and J lost 6 bases, with 13 bases between them. There are 12 residues in the CDR3. The germline V gene encodes CDR1 MNHEY and CDR2 SMNVEV (reference sequence). The CDR3 reads CASGKSVPEAFF. The DNA of the CDR3 is TGTGCCAGCGGTAAATCAGTGCCTGAAGCTTTCTTT.

This clone showed up just once. The chain links TRBV7-2 to TRBJ1-6; no definite D call. The CDR3 loop spans 15 amino acids. The germline CDR1 and CDR2 sequences are SGHTA and FQGNSA. V was clipped by 5 bases and J by 3 bases, with 11 bases between them. The CDR3: CASSPEPSYNSPLHF. The CDR3 region has the DNA TGTGCCAGCAGCCCCGAGCCGAGCTATAATTCACCCCTCCACTTT.

The chain combines TRBV6-1 with TRBJ1-2; TRBD1 might be the D (5 bases). The CDR3 spans 14 residues. V gave up 2 bases and J gave up 4 bases, with 11 bases separating them. CDR1 MNHNS and CDR2 SASEGT come from the germline V gene. The CDR3 is CASSEPGLSYGYTF. DNA for the CDR3: TGTGCCAGCAGTGAACCGGGACTGAGCTATGGCTACACCTTC.

The chain links TRBV2 to TRBJ2-5; TRBD1 agrees at 9 bases. The V segment lost 6 bases and the J segment 2 bases; nucleotides outside the gene matches: 4. CDR3 length: 14 residues. Germline V gene sequence: CDR1 SNHLY, CDR2 FYNNEI. The CDR3: CASRGQGLQETQYF. CDR3 nucleotides: TGTGCCAGCAGGGGACAGGGCCTACAAGAGACCCAGTACTTC.

The chain recombines TRBV28 with TRBJ1-6; 7 bases are shared with TRBD1. V shed 6 bases and J 0 bases; nucleotides not matched to a gene: 8. Germline CDR1 MDHEN, CDR2 SYDVKM. This CDR3 is 17 amino acids long. The CDR3 loop is CASRGRTGSSYNSPLHF. The CDR3 DNA reads TGTGCCAGCAGAGGAAGGACAGGAAGCTCCTATAATTCACCCCTCCACTTT.